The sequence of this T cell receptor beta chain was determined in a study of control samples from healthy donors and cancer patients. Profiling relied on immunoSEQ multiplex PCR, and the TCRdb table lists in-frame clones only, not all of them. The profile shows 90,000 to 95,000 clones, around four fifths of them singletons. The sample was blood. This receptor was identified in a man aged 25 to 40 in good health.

The CDR3 DNA follows: TGTGCCAGCAGCAGTTGGACAGGGGACTTCTATGGCTACACCTTC. Its translation is CASSSWTGDFYGYTF. This chain links TRBV9 with TRBJ1-2; the match to TRBD1 covers 9 bases. V lost 4 bases to trimming and J lost 4 bases; unmatched junction nucleotides: 8. The germline V gene has CDR1 SGDLS and CDR2 YYNGEE. The CDR3 has 15 amino acids.